What follows are 27 T cell receptor beta chains derived from one specimen sequenced in a study of cytotoxic CD8 clonotypes in ibrutinib-treated CLL. This table comes from immunoSEQ multiplex PCR, and its TCRdb copy is limited to in-frame clones, with some not included. Among about 68,000 clones listed, about 84% were seen once. The sequencing used PBMCs, collected at disease progression, from a patient treated with ibrutinib. The receptor set was obtained from a human donor with chronic lymphocytic leukemia.

Comment on this clone: Germline is not matched at one junction end, which may reflect a read error. The rearrangement uses TRBV5-4 and TRBJ1-2; the D gene is possibly TRBD1 (5 bases). This CDR3 is built from 13 residues. CDR1 is SGHNT, CDR2 YYREEE, per germline (reference sequence). The CDR3, as DNA: TGTGCCAGCAGCTTGGGTGGAGGGGTTCCCGTCAGCTTC. Protein: CASSLGGGVPVSF.

The V and J genes are TRBV5-1 and TRBJ2-3, with D unresolved. Trimming pared 5 bases from V and 0 bases from J, leaving 10 bases between. Germline V gene sequence: CDR1 SGHRS, CDR2 YFSETQ. The CDR3 spans 14 residues. CDR3 in amino acids: CASRAQTSTDTQYF. CDR3 sequence (DNA): TGCGCCAGCAGGGCGCAGACTAGCACAGATACGCAGTATTTT.

The V and J genes are TRBV11-3 and TRBJ1-2; D is unresolved. Trimming shortened V by 7 bases and J by 3 bases, and 9 bases separated the two germline ends. The germline V gene encodes CDR1 SGHNT and CDR2 YENEEA. CDR3 length: 12 residues. The CDR3 sequence is CASNNAYYGYTF. The CDR3, as DNA: TGTGCCAGCAACAATGCTTACTATGGCTACACCTTC.

This chain connects TRBV5-1 to TRBJ2-7; 8 nucleotides match TRBD2. Germline CDR1 SGHRS, CDR2 YFSETQ. The V gene end was trimmed by 0 bases and the J gene end by 7 bases; junction bases not matched to a gene: 6. This CDR3 contains 14 residues. The CDR3, as DNA: TGCGCCAGCAGCTTGGCCTGGGTAGCGGGGGAGCAGTACTTC. Translation gives CASSLAWVAGEQYF.

This chain connects TRBV7-3 to TRBJ2-5, with D hard to call. V dropped 5 bases and J dropped 5 bases, with 12 bases sitting between them. CDR1 and CDR2 (germline): SGHTA, FQGTGA. The CDR3 runs 13 residues. The CDR3 nucleotides read TGTGCCAGCAGCCAGACGGGTGGGGAGACCCAGTACTTC. This gives the protein CASSQTGGETQYF.

The J gene is TRBJ1-1, the V gene TRBV5-1, with D possibly TRBD1 on 5 matching bases. This CDR3 spans 16 amino acids. V was trimmed by 2 bases and J by 0 bases, leaving 14 bases between them. Germline V gene data show CDR1 as SGHRS and CDR2 as YFSETQ. The CDR3 loop is CASSFLQVSMNTEAFF. The DNA for the CDR3 is TGCGCCAGCAGCTTTCTACAGGTCTCCATGAACACTGAAGCTTTCTTT.

V usage is TRBV19 and J usage is TRBJ2-3; perhaps D is TRBD1 or TRBD2 (5 bases each). CDR3 size: 14 residues. V was pared by 3 bases and J by 2 bases, with 9 bases between. Germline assignment: CDR1 LNHDA and CDR2 SQIVND (reference sequence). CDR3 amino acids: CASSMGTNTDTQYF. In DNA, the CDR3 is TGTGCCAGTAGTATGGGGACCAACACAGATACGCAGTATTTT.

The genes are TRBV7-9 and TRBJ2-1, with 9 bases fitting TRBD1. Germline values: CDR1 SEHNR, CDR2 FQNEAQ (reference sequence). The CDR3 totals 15 residues. Trimming removed 6 bases from V and 3 bases from J; junction bases left unmatched: 6. The CDR3 sequence: CASSPGTGHYNEQFF. CDR3 in DNA: TGTGCCAGCAGTCCCGGGACAGGGCACTACAATGAGCAGTTCTTC.

The chain is built from TRBV11-3 and TRBJ2-1, with 15 bases aligning to TRBD2. The CDR3 sequence is 19 residues long. The germline V gene has CDR1 SGHNT and CDR2 YENEEA. V lost 5 bases and J lost 2; bases outside the gene matches: 10. The CDR3 protein is CASSRGLAGGPVAYNEQFF. DNA for the CDR3: TGTGCCAGCAGCCGCGGACTAGCGGGAGGGCCCGTGGCCTACAATGAGCAGTTCTTC.

This chain connects TRBV1 to TRBJ2-7; the D call TRBD2 from the table was never checked on the DNA. TRBV1 is a pseudogene. CDR3 length: 17 residues. The CDR3 coding sequence is TGCACCAGCAGCCAAGACCCCGGACTAGCGGGGGCCTACGAGCAGTACTTC. Translated, it gives CTSSQDPGLAGAYEQYF.

The chain links TRBV5-4 to TRBJ2-7, with TRBD1 matching 9 bases. The germline V gene has CDR1 SGHNT and CDR2 YYREEE (reference sequence). This CDR3 contains 12 residues. The trim removed 4 bases at V and 6 bases at J, leaving 2 bases unmatched. In DNA, the CDR3 is TGTGCCAGCAGCGGGACAGGGCCCGAGCAGTACTTC. This gives the protein CASSGTGPEQYF.

The rearrangement links TRBV7-7 to TRBJ2-7; D might be TRBD2 (5 bases). Trimming left V 2 bases short and J 3 bases short, with 26 bases between. Germline V gene data show CDR1 as SSHAT and CDR2 as FNYEAQ (reference sequence). This CDR3 is built from 19 residues. In DNA form, the CDR3 reads TGTGCCAGCAGCTTACCCACGAGGAAGCGGAGATGTTACGACTACGAGCAGTACTTC. Amino acids: CASSLPTRKRRCYDYEQYF.

The sample holds a few counts of this clone. The chain recombines TRBV6-1 with TRBJ1-3; D ambiguous. Germline CDR1 is MNHNS and CDR2 is SASEGT. The CDR3 is 13 amino acids. V gave up 6 bases and J gave up 3 bases, with 9 bases separating them. The CDR3 reads CASSPQYGNTIYF. As DNA, the CDR3 is TGTGCCAGCAGCCCCCAGTATGGAAACACCATATATTTT.

The chain recombines TRBV6-1 with TRBJ1-5; D call uncertain. The CDR3 length is 15 residues. Per germline, CDR1 MNHNS and CDR2 SASEGT. The V gene lost 9 bases and the J gene lost 0 bases, with 15 bases spanning the gap. CDR3 residues: CASKNPGYSNQPQHF. CDR3 sequence (DNA): TGTGCCAGTAAAAATCCGGGTTATAGCAATCAGCCCCAGCATTTT.

The V and J genes are TRBV10-1 and TRBJ2-1; 9 bases fit TRBD2. This CDR3 is 14 amino acids long. Germline V lookup: CDR1 WNHNN, CDR2 SYGVQD (reference sequence). Unmatched junction bases numbered 5, after V lost 4 bases and J lost 7 bases. CDR3 nucleotide sequence: TGCGCCAGCAGTGGGTTAGCGGGAGTTAATGAGCAGTTCTTC. Protein: CASSGLAGVNEQFF.

This clone showed up just once. The rearrangement joins TRBV4-1 to TRBJ2-7, with D hard to call. The germline V and J ends were trimmed by 4 bases and 7 bases, with 11 bases remaining between them. CDR1 is MGHRA, CDR2 YSYEKL, per germline. CDR3 length: 12 residues. The CDR3 region is CASSLREEEQYF. CDR3 sequence (DNA): TGCGCCAGCAGCCTTAGAGAGGAAGAGCAGTACTTC.

J is TRBJ2-7 and V is TRBV28; the D is unclear. This CDR3 is built from 13 residues. Deletions cut 1 base from V and 3 bases from J, with 7 bases between. CDR1 and CDR2 (germline): MDHEN, SYDVKM. The CDR3 DNA reads as TGTGCCAGCAGTTTATTGGAAGGCTACGAGCAGTACTTC. Translated, it gives CASSLLEGYEQYF.

Here the CDR3 reads CASSVAGGPPETQYF. The CDR3 DNA reads as TGTGCCAGCAGTGTAGCGGGAGGGCCCCCAGAGACCCAGTACTTC. The rearrangement links TRBV2 to TRBJ2-5, with 11 bases that match TRBD2. The CDR3 totals 15 residues. The germline V gene encodes CDR1 SNHLY and CDR2 FYNNEI. With 4 bases clipped from V and 4 bases from J, the junction kept 5 bases outside the gene matches.

The rearrangement links TRBV13 to TRBJ2-1, with 9 bases identical to TRBD1. Losses at the gene ends were 5 bases for V and 7 bases for J; bases not matched to a gene: 12. Germline lookup yields CDR1 PRHDT and CDR2 FYEKMQ (reference sequence). CDR3 size: 16 residues. CDR3 protein: CASSPKTGGMVNEQFF. The CDR3 DNA reads TGTGCCAGCAGCCCAAAGACAGGGGGAATGGTAAATGAGCAGTTCTTC.

In the case of this clone: Relative to the germline gene, one junction end is altered; a read error may explain this. The gene calls are TRBV5-1 and TRBJ2-1; D gene ambiguous. The CDR3 has 12 amino acids. Germline assignment: CDR1 SGHRS and CDR2 YFSETQ. CDR3 sequence: CASSFFDKEQFF. The CDR3 nucleotides read TGCGCCAGCAGCTTTTTTGACAAGGAGCAGTTCTTC.

V is TRBV19 and J is TRBJ2-3; 7 nucleotides line up with TRBD1. The CDR3 consists of 14 residues. Germline V gives CDR1 LNHDA, CDR2 SQIVND (reference sequence). J lost 5 bases, V lost 9 bases, and 11 bases had no gene match. CDR3 sequence reads: CASQTGTVKDTQYF. The CDR3 DNA reads TGTGCCAGCCAAACGGGGACAGTAAAAGATACGCAGTATTTT. Looking up the rest from reference TRBV19 and TRBJ2-3 gives the full variable domain: DGGITQSPKYLFRKEGQNVTLSCEQNLNHDAMYWYRQDPGQGLRLIYYSQIVNDFQKGDIAEGYSVSREKKESFPLTVTSAQKNPTAFYLCASQTGTVKDTQYFGPGTRLTVL.

V is TRBV2 and J is TRBJ2-1; D is ambiguous. Trimming shortened V by 3 bases and J by 4 bases, and 13 bases separated the two germline ends. The length of the CDR3 is 15 residues. CDR1 and CDR2 from the germline V gene are SNHLY and FYNNEI. The CDR3 DNA sequence: TGTGCCAGCAGTGAGGAAACACGGGTTTACAATGAGCAGTTCTTC. This translates into CASSEETRVYNEQFF.

The chain employs TRBV29-1 and TRBJ1-1, with TRBD1 as a possible D gene (6 bases). Trimming stripped 4 bases from V and 3 bases from J, with 9 bases between. Germline CDR1 is SQVTM and CDR2 is ANQGSEA. This CDR3 contains 12 residues. The CDR3 loop is CSVGTAYTEAFF. The CDR3, as DNA: TGCAGCGTTGGGACAGCTTACACTGAAGCTTTCTTT.

The chain employs TRBV6-6 and TRBJ1-4, with D possibly matching TRBD1 (5 bases). The V end was cut by 5 bases, the J end by 6 bases, with 16 bases between. This CDR3 has 15 residues. Germline V gene lookup returns CDR1 MNHNY and CDR2 SVGAGI (reference sequence). In DNA form, the CDR3 reads TGTGCCAGCAGTCCCCGGTGGGGGGGTCATGAAAAACTGTTTTTT. Translated, it gives CASSPRWGGHEKLFF.

The chain employs TRBV19 and TRBJ2-1, with 14 bases lining up with TRBD2. The germline gives CDR1 LNHDA, CDR2 SQIVND (reference sequence). The junction had 8 bases not matched to a gene; V was cut back by 7 bases and J by 9 bases. The CDR3 is made up of 15 amino acids. CDR3 sequence: CASTGTSGSPGEQFF. CDR3 sequence (DNA): TGTGCCAGTACGGGGACTAGCGGGAGTCCGGGTGAGCAGTTCTTC.

The genes are TRBV27 and TRBJ2-1; 14 positions agree with TRBD2. V lost 2 bases to trimming and J lost 3 bases; unmatched junction nucleotides: 12. Germline V gene sequence: CDR1 MNHEY, CDR2 SMNVEV (reference sequence). The CDR3 is 20 residues long. This chain's CDR3 is CASSLQGRLAGGLYYNEQFF. The CDR3 nucleotides are TGTGCCAGCAGTTTACAGGGCCGACTAGCGGGAGGGCTATACTACAATGAGCAGTTCTTC.

The rearrangement links TRBV7-9 to TRBJ2-7, with unresolved D. The CDR3 has 14 amino acids. Germline values: CDR1 SEHNR, CDR2 FQNEAQ (reference sequence). The ends were cut back, 4 bases at V and 2 bases at J, with 12 bases in the middle. Here the CDR3 reads CASSSPMRPYEQYF. Written as DNA, the CDR3 is TGTGCCAGCAGCTCCCCGATGCGACCCTACGAGCAGTACTTC.